These 9 T cell receptor beta chains were sequenced from one sample in a study of T cell responses to AZD1222 COVID-19 vaccine. Sequencing used immunoSEQ multiplex PCR; TCRdb keeps in-frame clones, though not all of them. The sample lists around 130,000 clones, 88% occurring once. Sequenced here: peripheral blood, sampled 28 days after the second AZD1222 dose. Receptors originate from an adult who received the AZD1222 COVID-19 vaccine.

V and J are TRBV5-1 and TRBJ2-7; TRBD2 agrees at 8 bases. The CDR3 contains 15 residues. V dropped 4 bases and J dropped 4; count of bases not matched to a gene: 10. Germline V gene data show CDR1 as SGHRS and CDR2 as YFSETQ. Here the CDR3 reads CASSALAGQIYEQYF. The CDR3, as DNA: TGCGCCAGCAGCGCCCTAGCGGGCCAAATTTACGAGCAGTACTTC.

J is TRBJ1-6 and V is TRBV7-8; D gene uncertain. CDR3 length equals 14 residues. CDR1 is SGHVS and CDR2 is FQNEAQ in the germline V gene. Trimming left V 5 bases short and J 8 bases short, with 13 bases between. The CDR3 loop is CASSPGGFHSPLHF. The CDR3 DNA is TGTGCCAGCAGCCCCGGAGGTTTTCATTCACCCCTCCACTTT.

This chain uses TRBV5-1 with TRBJ2-5; D may correspond to TRBD1 or TRBD2 (7 bases each). This CDR3 comprises 19 residues. The V end lost 3 bases, the J end lost 8 bases, and 32 bases lay between the germline ends. Germline CDR1 and CDR2: SGHRS and YFSETQ. The CDR3 nucleotides are TGCGCCAGCAGCTCGGGACAGAGAGCTAGCGGTGGCCCCGGGGGTACCCAGTACTTC. Protein: CASSSGQRASGGPGGTQYF.

The V gene is TRBV5-4, the J gene TRBJ1-3, with 10 positions matching TRBD1. This CDR3 spans 19 amino acids. Germline V gene sequence: CDR1 SGHNT, CDR2 YYREEE (reference sequence). Trimming cost V 0 bases and J 8 bases; bases outside gene matches: 17. DNA of the CDR3: TGTGCCAGCAGCTTGGTTAAGGCCGTAGGACAGGGGGAAGGATACACCATATATTTT. This codes for CASSLVKAVGQGEGYTIYF.

This clone has a single count. This chain connects TRBV7-9 to TRBJ2-7; 8 bases align to TRBD1. With 2 bases clipped from V and 3 bases from J, the junction kept 9 bases outside the gene matches. Germline lookup yields CDR1 SEHNR and CDR2 FQNEAQ (reference sequence). The CDR3 consists of 16 residues. Here the CDR3 DNA reads TGTGCCAGCAGCTTAAGTTTGCGGACAGGGATCTACGAGCAGTACTTC. It codes for CASSLSLRTGIYEQYF.

The chain links TRBV27 to TRBJ1-1; TRBD1 might be the D (5 bases). The V gene lost 8 bases and the J gene lost 4 bases, with 17 bases spanning the gap. Germline lookup yields CDR1 MNHEY and CDR2 SMNVEV (reference sequence). The CDR3 sequence is 14 residues long. CDR3 protein: CASFPRGVGTEAFF. The CDR3 bases are TGTGCCAGCTTCCCTCGGGGGGTGGGCACTGAAGCTTTCTTT.

This chain links TRBV4-1 with TRBJ1-2; tentative D call: TRBD1 (6 bases). Germline-derived CDR1 and CDR2 are MGHRA and YSYEKL. Trimming removed 0 bases from V and 4 bases from J, with 15 bases in between. The CDR3 is made up of 16 amino acids. This CDR3 is CASSQDTGAVGYGYTF. The CDR3 bases are TGCGCCAGCAGCCAAGATACGGGGGCTGTCGGCTATGGCTACACCTTC.

This sequence joins TRBV2 and TRBJ1-3; unclear D gene. The V end was cut by 4 bases, the J end by 4 bases, with 14 bases between. Per the germline V gene, CDR1 is SNHLY and CDR2 is FYNNEI. This CDR3 has 15 residues. CDR3 loop: CASSGFVLSGNTIYF. In DNA, the CDR3 is TGTGCCAGCAGTGGGTTCGTCTTAAGCGGAAACACCATATATTTT.

The chain links TRBV5-1 to TRBJ2-7; TRBD2 matches at 12 bases. V lost 2 bases and J lost 2; bases outside the gene matches: 14. Germline V gene lookup returns CDR1 SGHRS and CDR2 YFSETQ. CDR3 length: 19 residues. CDR3: CASSFKMTSGGSETYEQYF. The CDR3 nucleotides read TGCGCCAGCAGCTTCAAAATGACTAGCGGGGGATCTGAGACCTACGAGCAGTACTTC.